Detailed here is one TCR beta chain. This clonotype has only a few counts. Its antigen target is currently unknown. No base-level quality is on record; no much larger clone is a single base apart. The data derive from a study of regulatory T cells in long-lasting Graves disease (dated by TCRdb to about 2021). As for the study more broadly: Persistent Graves' disease meant more than 5 years of antithyroid drug treatment with TSH receptor autoantibodies that stayed positive. This study used TCR sequencing and RNA sequencing of peripheral blood to compare persistent Graves' disease patients against newly diagnosed Graves' disease patients. The study took place in China and was registered as a clinical trial. A total of about 33 samples underwent TCR sequencing, from around 13 patients with persistent Graves' disease and approximately 20 patients with newly diagnosed Graves' disease. On average, persistent Graves' disease patients in the clinical cohort had been on antithyroid drugs for about 10.3 years. Summary of the overall study and its limitations: Sequencing and analysis were limited to the TCR beta chain. Persistent Graves' disease patients showed lower TCR Shannon entropy and fewer highly expanded clones than newly diagnosed patients, suggesting clonal expansion. As a limitation, the authors acknowledged that the small sample size may reduce accuracy. TRBV28, TRBJ1-2 and TRBJ2-5 were preferentially used in persistent disease, while TRBV20-1 and TRBJ2-1 were favored in newly diagnosed disease. Only peripheral blood was studied, because thyroid tissue, the primary lesion, was inaccessible. Patients with persistent disease shared more public clonotypes (roughly 2,900) than newly diagnosed patients did (approximately 990).

CDR1 MNHNS and CDR2 SASEGT are derived from the germline V gene. Trimming removed 5 bases from V and 2 bases from J; the gene matches leave 10 bases unexplained. Reading from cysteine to phenylalanine, the CDR3 counts 18 amino acids. The entry retains the CDR3 DNA only, 54 bases that are in frame from base 1. The time point tag for this specimen amounts to: persistent/refractory GD, antithyroid drugs over 5 years with positive TRAb. For both TCR sequencing and RNA sequencing, RNA was extracted from PBMCs in TRIzol. The diagnosis of Graves' disease was made according to American Thyroid Association guidelines. The patients came from an endocrinology department in Xi'an, China. Each patient gave approximately 10 milliliters of peripheral blood, collected in an EDTA anticoagulant tube. Ficoll Paque Plus density gradient separation was used to isolate PBMCs, and no further T cell sorting was done. RNA quality was checked with an Agilent 2100 Bioanalyzer and agarose gel, and concentration with a NanoDrop 2000.

Libraries were made using multiplex PCR. The listed sequencing device is Illumina HiSeq 4000. CDR3 regions were amplified by Arm-PCR with iRepertoire HTBI primers to construct TCR beta libraries. Before sequencing, the PCR products underwent gel purification. The paper's data handling went like this. A total of 62 TRBV and 14 TRBJ segments were identified across samples and were used for gene usage analysis of CDR3 amino acid clonotypes. COPE and FqMerger were used to merge filtered high-quality paired reads into contigs. BLAST was used to align contigs to the IMGT TRBV, TRBD and TRBJ reference genes, and CDR3 was defined following IMGT. Clonotypes above 0.1% frequency were classified as highly expanded clones. Shannon entropy was used to measure repertoire diversity, and the Gini coefficient was used to measure V-J evenness. A clonotype was considered public if more than one individual shared it. The public reads were reprocessed in TCRdb via fastp at Q25 and MiXCR, keeping in-frame beta chains. Every CDR3 protein is listed once, alongside the most common genes and DNA of its rows. None of the V and J calls come from the authors' own analysis; TCRdb made them. The sample contains 250,000 to 300,000 distinct CDR3 sequences, 22% of them found a single time. 45% to 70% of the sample lies in the top ten.

The TCR was taken from a female donor with Graves disease. The V gene is TRBV6-1 and the J gene is TRBJ2-7, and 15 junctional nucleotides match TRBD2. The sequencing here drew on peripheral blood mononuclear cells (PBMCs), taken when the disease was refractory, from a patient treated with antithyroid drugs. The CDR3 is CASSTPGLAGGLAYEQYF. The DNA sequence is TGTGCCAGCAGTACCCCGGGACTAGCGGGAGGTCTGGCCTACGAGCAGTACTTC.